Listed here are 30 T cell receptor beta chains from one sample, sequenced in a study of T-cell memory formation after mild COVID-19. MiXCR, applied by TCRdb to the 5' RACE reads, yields one record per CDR3 protein. The top ten hold approximately 21% of the sample, which has 250,000 to 350,000 distinct CDR3 sequences, approximately 19% seen once. Sequenced input: PBMCs or a T cell subset sorted from them (not recorded which). All receptors derive from a man aged 18 to 29 who had mild COVID-19 (a few samples of this study predate the infection). Cell type and time point are not known.

This clonotype appeared a few times. The genes are TRBV5-1 and TRBJ2-1; TRBD2 might be the D (6 bases). CDR1 and CDR2 from the germline V gene are SGHRS and YFSETQ. V lost 4 bases, J lost 5 bases, and 13 bases lay in between. This CDR3 has 14 amino acids. The CDR3 reads CASSHGTGDNEQFF. DNA for the CDR3: TGCGCCAGCAGCCACGGGACTGGTGACAATGAGCAGTTCTTC. The entire variable domain, with the rest obtained from reference TRBV5-1 and TRBJ2-1, is as follows: KAGVTQTPRYLIKTRGQQVTLSCSPISGHRSVSWYQQTPGQGLQFLFEYFSETQRNKGNFPGRFSGRQFSNSRSEMNVSTLELGDSALYLCASSHGTGDNEQFFGPGTRLTVL.

This clonotype was found many times. The CDR3 loop reads CASSLAQFQPQHF. CDR3 nucleotide sequence: TGTGCCAGCAGTTTAGCCCAATTTCAGCCCCAGCATTTT. V gene TRBV28 combines with J gene TRBJ1-5; no clear D gene. The V end lost 2 bases, the J end lost 6 bases, and 8 bases lay between the germline ends. CDR1 MDHEN and CDR2 SYDVKM come from the germline V gene. The CDR3 is 13 amino acids.

This clonotype occurred a few times. V is TRBV29-1 and J is TRBJ2-3; a weak D match, TRBD1 (5 bases). Germline V gene lookup returns CDR1 SQVTM and CDR2 ANQGSEA. Trimming shortened V by 7 bases and J by 8 bases, and 16 bases separated the two germline ends. The CDR3 is made up of 12 amino acids. The CDR3 protein is CSADLVGATQYF. The CDR3 region has the DNA TGCAGCGCGGACCTGGTAGGGGCTACGCAGTATTTT.

There are a few counts of this clonotype. Mismatch with germline at one junction end may stem from a read error. The chain has TRBV7-7 and TRBJ2-1, with a possible D match to TRBD1 (6 bases). CDR1 is SSHAT and CDR2 is FNYEAQ in the germline V gene (reference sequence). The CDR3 totals 13 residues. This CDR3 reads CASSQGRDNEQFF. CDR3 nucleotide sequence: TGTGCTAGCAGCCAGGGGCGGGACAATGAGCAGTTCTTC.

This chain joins TRBV19 and TRBJ2-7, with 12 bases identical to TRBD1. Losses at the gene ends were 5 bases for V and 3 bases for J; bases not matched to a gene: 5. The germline V gene has CDR1 LNHDA and CDR2 SQIVND (reference sequence). There are 15 residues in the CDR3. The CDR3 spells CASSQGTGGLYEQYV. The CDR3 DNA follows: TGTGCCAGTAGTCAAGGGACAGGGGGCCTCTACGAGCAGTACGTC.

The rearrangement links TRBV20-1 to TRBJ2-3, with TRBD1 matching 7 bases. CDR1 and CDR2 (germline): DFQATT, SNEGSKA (reference sequence). The CDR3 contains 14 residues. CDR3 nucleotides: TGCAGCAAAAGGAGACAGGGAATCACAGATACGCAGTATTTT. Its protein product is CSKRRQGITDTQYF.

The table lists this clonotype with a few counts. The chain joins TRBV6-5 to TRBJ1-6, with a weak D call TRBD1 (5 bases). The CDR3 loop spans 15 amino acids. V shed 0 bases and J shed 7 bases, with 10 bases lying between them. Germline CDR1 reads MNHEY; CDR2 reads SVGAGI. CDR3 loop: CASSYSSTGNSPLHF. CDR3 DNA sequence: TGTGCCAGCAGTTACTCATCCACAGGAAATTCACCCCTCCACTTT.

V and J are TRBV6-5 and TRBJ2-4; D may be TRBD2 (6 bases). This CDR3 comprises 17 residues. Between the trimmed V and J ends, which lost 0 bases and 6 bases, there was a span of 18 bases. The germline V gene encodes CDR1 MNHEY and CDR2 SVGAGI. DNA for the CDR3: TGTGCCAGCAGTTACTCGTTCGGACCGGGACTCCCAAACATTCAGTACTTC. This gives the protein CASSYSFGPGLPNIQYF.

The rearrangement uses TRBV7-3 and TRBJ1-6; 8 positions agree with TRBD1. The germline V gene has CDR1 SGHTA and CDR2 FQGTGA. The CDR3 loop spans 13 amino acids. The J segment lost 10 bases and the V segment lost 5 bases, leaving 4 bases of the junction unmatched. The CDR3 here is CASSVTGGSPLHF. The CDR3 region has the DNA TGTGCCAGCAGCGTCACAGGGGGGTCACCCCTCCACTTT.

The rearrangement links TRBV12-3 or TRBV12-4 to TRBJ1-2, with D hard to call. The CDR3 length is 13 residues. V was clipped by 5 bases and J by 2 bases, with 9 bases between them. The CDR3, as DNA: TGTGCCAGCAGTCCGGACCTGAACTATGGCTACACCTTC. Translating gives CASSPDLNYGYTF.

The table lists this clonotype with a few counts. The chain joins TRBV5-1 to TRBJ2-2, with D possibly matching TRBD2 (6 bases). Germline CDR1 SGHRS, CDR2 YFSETQ. The CDR3 has 20 residues. V was clipped by 2 bases and J by 4 bases, with 27 bases between them. The CDR3 loop is CASSFIIRGPSIGGTGELFF. DNA of the CDR3: TGCGCCAGCAGCTTTATTATCCGGGGCCCCAGCATCGGGGGCACCGGGGAGCTGTTTTTT.

The genes are TRBV12-3 or TRBV12-4 and TRBJ1-5; 9 bases agree with TRBD1. There are 14 residues in the CDR3. V was clipped by 6 bases and J by 8 bases; unmatched bases: 8. The CDR3 is CASSSRQGVKPQHF. The CDR3 nucleotides read TGTGCCAGCAGCTCAAGACAGGGGGTCAAGCCCCAGCATTTT.

This clonotype was picked up a small number of times. This chain links TRBV7-2 with TRBJ2-7; 7 bases align to TRBD2. V trimming: 5 bases; J trimming: 3 bases; junction bases outside the gene matches: 4. In germline, CDR1 is SGHTA, CDR2 FQGNSA. The CDR3 is 13 amino acids. The CDR3, as DNA: TGTGCCAGCAGCATTACTAGCGACTACGAGCAGTACGTC. It codes for CASSITSDYEQYV.

This CDR3 is CASSQVGAYGYTF. CDR3 nucleotide sequence: TGCGCCAGCAGCCAAGTCGGGGCCTATGGCTACACCTTC. The rearrangement joins TRBV4-1 to TRBJ1-2, with a tentative D call TRBD1 (5 bases). V was trimmed by 1 base and J by 4 bases, leaving 7 bases between them. This CDR3 is 13 amino acids long. Germline V gene sequence: CDR1 MGHRA, CDR2 YSYEKL.

Only a few counts were recorded for this clonotype. The chain has TRBV6-5 and TRBJ2-7; D is possibly TRBD1 (5 bases). V lost 10 bases and J lost 0, with 13 bases in between. Germline values: CDR1 MNHEY, CDR2 SVGAGI. This CDR3 comprises 13 residues. The CDR3 nucleotides are TGTGCCACCAGGGTGGAGAGCTCCTACGAGCAGTACTTC. It is translated as CATRVESSYEQYF.

The rearrangement joins TRBV20-1 to TRBJ2-2, with 9 bases fitting TRBD1. Trimming took 0 bases from V and 7 from J; bases not matched to a gene: 3. Per the germline V gene, CDR1 is DFQATT and CDR2 is SNEGSKA (reference sequence). The CDR3 contains 14 residues. The CDR3 DNA follows: TGCAGTGCTAGAGATCGACAGGGGGGCGGGGAGCTGTTTTTT. Its protein product is CSARDRQGGGELFF.

V usage is TRBV2 and J usage is TRBJ1-5; no definite D call. Germline V gene lookup returns CDR1 SNHLY and CDR2 FYNNEI. The CDR3 extends over 15 amino acids. V gave up 4 bases and J gave up 0 bases, with 10 bases separating them. CDR3 coding DNA: TGTGCCAGCAGTGGTGGGCAAAATAGCAATCAGCCCCAGCATTTT. Encoded protein: CASSGGQNSNQPQHF.

This clonotype was recorded many times. One end of the junction varies from germline; a read error may be responsible. DNA for the CDR3: TGCGCCAGCAGCTTGTCGGGGGGAGAAGCTTTCTTT. This encodes CASSLSGGEAFF. This chain links TRBV7-8 with TRBJ1-1; a weak D match, TRBD1 (5 bases). The CDR3 spans 12 residues. Germline CDR1 SGHVS, CDR2 FQNEAQ.

The chain links TRBV27 to TRBJ2-5, with 10 bases lining up with TRBD1. The CDR3 spans 17 residues. Trimming removed 4 bases from V and 2 bases from J; junction bases left unmatched: 10. Germline lookup yields CDR1 MNHEY and CDR2 SMNVEV (reference sequence). CDR3 in DNA: TGTGCCAGCAGTTCCACCCCACCGGGACAGGGGCAAGAGACCCAGTACTTC. Translation gives CASSSTPPGQGQETQYF.

The V gene is TRBV20-1, the J gene TRBJ2-1; TRBD2 agrees at 8 bases. V was pared by 1 base and J by 8 bases, with 7 bases of the junction left unmatched. The CDR3 totals 14 residues. From germline, CDR1 is DFQATT and CDR2 SNEGSKA (reference sequence). The CDR3 loop reads CSARAWRGAYEQFF. As DNA, the CDR3 is TGCAGTGCTAGAGCGTGGCGGGGGGCGTATGAGCAGTTCTTC.

This sequence joins TRBV7-2 and TRBJ2-7; TRBD1 matches at 7 bases. Germline V gene sequence: CDR1 SGHTA, CDR2 FQGNSA. The CDR3 totals 13 residues. V lost 4 bases and J lost 5; bases outside the gene matches: 5. The CDR3 here is CASSSQGRDEQYF. The DNA for the CDR3 is TGTGCCAGCAGCTCACAGGGGCGCGACGAGCAGTACTTC.

This rearrangement joins TRBV24-1 to TRBJ2-3; 7 bases are a match to TRBD1. The CDR3 consists of 13 residues. Germline V CDR1 and CDR2: KGHDR, SFDVKD. V lost 9 bases to trimming and J lost 6 bases; unmatched junction nucleotides: 8. CDR3 sequence: CATGTDNGDTQYF. The CDR3 nucleotides read TGTGCCACCGGGACAGATAATGGGGATACGCAGTATTTT.

The rearrangement joins TRBV5-1 to TRBJ2-3; 14 bases are a match to TRBD2. Germline lookup yields CDR1 SGHRS and CDR2 YFSETQ. Unmatched junction bases numbered 11, after V lost 10 bases and J lost 4 bases. The CDR3 extends over 16 amino acids. The chain's CDR3 is CASQPLTSGGADTQYF. The DNA of the CDR3 is TGCGCCTCCCAGCCGCTGACTAGCGGGGGGGCAGATACGCAGTATTTT.

The gene calls are TRBV5-6 and TRBJ2-3; 10 bases line up with TRBD2. V dropped 5 bases and J dropped 6; count of bases not matched to a gene: 12. The CDR3 has 16 amino acids. Germline-derived CDR1 and CDR2 are SGHDT and YYEEEE. As DNA, the CDR3 is TGTGCCAGCAGTTTACCAGCGGGGGGGGCCCGGGATACGCAGTATTTT. Its protein product is CASSLPAGGARDTQYF. Based on the CDR3 plus reference TRBV5-6 and TRBJ2-3, the full variable domain is DAGVTQSPTHLIKTRGQQVTLRCSPKSGHDTVSWYQQALGQGPQFIFQYYEEEERQRGNFPDRFSGHQFPNYSSELNVNALLLGDSALYLCASSLPAGGARDTQYFGPGTRLTVL.

There are many counts of this clonotype. The V and J genes are TRBV5-1 and TRBJ2-1; TRBD2 aligns across 7 bases. Germline CDR1 SGHRS, CDR2 YFSETQ. The length of the CDR3 is 14 residues. V shed 0 bases, J shed 14 bases, and the junction held 11 bases outside the gene matches. The CDR3 sequence: CASSLVTSEVDKFF. The CDR3 DNA sequence: TGCGCCAGCAGCTTGGTAACTAGCGAGGTAGATAAGTTCTTC.

The chain is built from TRBV7-2 and TRBJ2-7; TRBD2 matches at 13 bases. This CDR3 is 16 amino acids long. Trimming removed 4 bases from V and 1 base from J; junction bases left unmatched: 4. Germline lookup yields CDR1 SGHTA and CDR2 FQGNSA. The CDR3 nucleotides are TGTGCCAGCAGCTCCCCGACTAGCGGGGGGTCCTACGAGCAGTACGTC. Its protein product is CASSSPTSGGSYEQYV.

The rearrangement links TRBV14 to TRBJ1-1; D is unresolved. Trimming left V 1 base short and J 7 bases short, with 10 bases between. This CDR3 region has 13 residues. CDR1 and CDR2 (germline): SGHDN, FVKESK. DNA for the CDR3: TGTGCCAGCAGCCAAGTCCCGGGGAGTGAAGCTTTCTTT. It translates to CASSQVPGSEAFF.

CDR3 DNA sequence: TGCGCCAGCAGTGACGGGGGACCCAATGAGCAGTTCTTC. Its protein product is CASSDGGPNEQFF. V gene TRBV10-2 combines with J gene TRBJ2-1; D possibly corresponds to TRBD2 (6 bases). CDR3 length: 13 residues. CDR1 is WSHSY and CDR2 is SAAADI in the germline V gene. V lost 3 bases, J lost 6 bases, and 9 bases lay in between.

The table lists this clonotype with many counts. J is TRBJ2-3 and V is TRBV7-9; no firm D call. Germline CDR1 and CDR2: SEHNR and FQNEAQ (reference sequence). V was cut by 4 bases and J by 1 base, with 15 bases left in between. This CDR3 is 16 amino acids long. In DNA form, the CDR3 reads TGTGCCAGCAGCTCCTACTCGGCCCCCGGCACAGATACGCAGTATTTT. It is translated as CASSSYSAPGTDTQYF.

The CDR3 DNA is TGTGCCAGTCAGCCGCCGGATCAGCCCCAGCATTTT. As protein: CASQPPDQPQHF. V and J are TRBV12-3 or TRBV12-4 and TRBJ1-5, with no clear D. Trimming took off 9 bases at V and 5 bases at J, with 11 bases between the two ends. CDR3 size: 12 residues.